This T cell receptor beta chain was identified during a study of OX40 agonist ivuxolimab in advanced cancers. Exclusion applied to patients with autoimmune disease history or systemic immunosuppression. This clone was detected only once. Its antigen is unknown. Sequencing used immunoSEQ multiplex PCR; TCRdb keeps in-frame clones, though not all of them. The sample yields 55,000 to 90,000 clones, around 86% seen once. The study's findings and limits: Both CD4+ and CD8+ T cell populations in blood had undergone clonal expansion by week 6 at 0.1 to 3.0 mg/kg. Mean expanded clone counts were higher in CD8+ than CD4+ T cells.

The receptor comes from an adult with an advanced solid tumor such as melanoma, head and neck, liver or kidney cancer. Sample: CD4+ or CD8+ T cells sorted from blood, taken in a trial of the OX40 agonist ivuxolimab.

CDR3 bases: TGTGCCAGTAGTATACGGGCCCACAGCTCCTACGAGCAGTACTTC. Translating gives CASSIRAHSSYEQYF. J is TRBJ2-7 and V is TRBV19; D uncertain. The germline V gene has CDR1 LNHDA and CDR2 SQIVND (reference sequence). The CDR3 totals 15 residues. V lost 2 bases and J 0 bases, leaving 11 bases between the germline ends.